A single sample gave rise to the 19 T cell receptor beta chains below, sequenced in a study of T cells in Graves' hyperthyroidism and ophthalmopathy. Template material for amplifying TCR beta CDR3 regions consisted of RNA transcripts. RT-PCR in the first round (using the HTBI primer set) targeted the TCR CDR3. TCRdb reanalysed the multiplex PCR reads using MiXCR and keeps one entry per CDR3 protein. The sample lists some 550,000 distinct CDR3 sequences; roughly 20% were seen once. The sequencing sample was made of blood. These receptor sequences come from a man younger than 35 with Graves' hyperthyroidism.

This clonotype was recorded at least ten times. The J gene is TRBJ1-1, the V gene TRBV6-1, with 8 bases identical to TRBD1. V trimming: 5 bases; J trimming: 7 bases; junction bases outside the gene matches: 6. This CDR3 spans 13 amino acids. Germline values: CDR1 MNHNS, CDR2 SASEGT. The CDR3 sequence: CASSTQGGVEAFF. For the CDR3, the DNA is TGTGCCAGCAGTACACAGGGGGGCGTTGAAGCTTTCTTT.

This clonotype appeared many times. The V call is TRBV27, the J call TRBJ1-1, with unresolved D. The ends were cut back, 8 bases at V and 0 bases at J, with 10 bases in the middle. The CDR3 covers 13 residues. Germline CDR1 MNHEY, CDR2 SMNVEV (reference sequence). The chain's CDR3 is CASLGGMNTEAFF. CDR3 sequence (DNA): TGTGCCAGCCTAGGAGGGATGAACACTGAAGCTTTCTTT.

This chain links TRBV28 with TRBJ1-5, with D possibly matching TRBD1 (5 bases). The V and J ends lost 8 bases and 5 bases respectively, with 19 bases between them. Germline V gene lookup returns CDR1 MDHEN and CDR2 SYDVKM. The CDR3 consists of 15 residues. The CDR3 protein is CASRTGQDIYQPQHF. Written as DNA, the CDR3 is TGTGCCAGCCGGACTGGGCAGGACATCTATCAGCCCCAGCATTTT.

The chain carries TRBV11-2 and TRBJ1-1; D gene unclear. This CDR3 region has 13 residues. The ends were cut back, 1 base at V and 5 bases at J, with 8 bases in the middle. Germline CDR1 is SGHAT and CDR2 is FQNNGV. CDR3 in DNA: TGTGCCAGCAGCTTAGTGCAGGATACTGAAGCTTTCTTT. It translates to CASSLVQDTEAFF.

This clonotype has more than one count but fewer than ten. CDR3 sequence (DNA): TGCGCCAGCGGTTCGGTGGTAGTAGGGGAGACCCAGTACTTC. Translating it yields CASGSVVVGETQYF. This sequence joins TRBV10-2 and TRBJ2-5; D remains unclear. With 8 bases removed from V and 5 bases from J, the gap between germline ends came to 18 bases. In germline, CDR1 is WSHSY, CDR2 SAAADI. The CDR3 has 14 amino acids.

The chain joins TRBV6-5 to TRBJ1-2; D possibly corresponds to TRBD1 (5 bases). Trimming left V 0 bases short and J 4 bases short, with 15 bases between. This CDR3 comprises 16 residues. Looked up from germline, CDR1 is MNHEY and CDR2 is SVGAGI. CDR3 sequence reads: CASSYSGGGVGYGYTF. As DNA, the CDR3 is TGTGCCAGCAGTTACTCCGGCGGGGGGGTAGGCTATGGCTACACCTTC.

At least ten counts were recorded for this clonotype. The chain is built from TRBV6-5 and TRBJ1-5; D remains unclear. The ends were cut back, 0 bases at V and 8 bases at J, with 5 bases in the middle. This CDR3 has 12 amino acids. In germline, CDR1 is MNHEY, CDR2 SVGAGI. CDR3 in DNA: TGTGCCAGCAGTTACTCGAAAGAGCCCCAGCATTTT. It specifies CASSYSKEPQHF.

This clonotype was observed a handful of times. The chain's CDR3 is CASGLETGREQYF. CDR3 sequence (DNA): TGTGCTAGTGGTTTGGAGACAGGCCGCGAGCAGTACTTC. The chain uses TRBV12-5 and TRBJ2-7, with D possibly TRBD1 on 6 matching bases. Germline V gives CDR1 LGHNT, CDR2 FRNRAP. Trimming took off 1 base at V and 6 bases at J, with 10 bases between the two ends. The CDR3 is 13 residues long.

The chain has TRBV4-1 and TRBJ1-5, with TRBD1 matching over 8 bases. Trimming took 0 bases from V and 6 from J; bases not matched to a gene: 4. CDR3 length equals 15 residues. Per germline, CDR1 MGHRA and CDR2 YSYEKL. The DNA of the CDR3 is TGCGCCAGCAGCCAAGATGGCCAGGGGGCTCAGCCCCAGCATTTT. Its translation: CASSQDGQGAQPQHF.

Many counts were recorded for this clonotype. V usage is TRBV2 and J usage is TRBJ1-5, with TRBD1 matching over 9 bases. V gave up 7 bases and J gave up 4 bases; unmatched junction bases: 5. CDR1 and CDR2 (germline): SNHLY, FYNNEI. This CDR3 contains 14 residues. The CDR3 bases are TGTGCCAGCACTCGGACAGGGGTGAATCAGCCCCAGCATTTT. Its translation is CASTRTGVNQPQHF.

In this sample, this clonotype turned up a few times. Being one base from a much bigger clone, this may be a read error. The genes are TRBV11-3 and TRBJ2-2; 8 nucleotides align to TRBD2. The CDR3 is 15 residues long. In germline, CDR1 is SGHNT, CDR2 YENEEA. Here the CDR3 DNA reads TGTGCCAGCAGCCCTCCGGCGGGGGGAACCGGGGAGCTGTGTTTT. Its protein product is CASSPPAGGTGELCF.

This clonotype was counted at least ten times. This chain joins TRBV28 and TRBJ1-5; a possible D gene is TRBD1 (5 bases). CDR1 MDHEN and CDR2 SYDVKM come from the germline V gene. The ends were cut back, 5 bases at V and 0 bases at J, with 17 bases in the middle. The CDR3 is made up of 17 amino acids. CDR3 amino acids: CASSVLKGDYSNQPQHF. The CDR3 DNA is TGTGCCAGCAGTGTGCTTAAAGGGGACTATAGCAATCAGCCCCAGCATTTT.

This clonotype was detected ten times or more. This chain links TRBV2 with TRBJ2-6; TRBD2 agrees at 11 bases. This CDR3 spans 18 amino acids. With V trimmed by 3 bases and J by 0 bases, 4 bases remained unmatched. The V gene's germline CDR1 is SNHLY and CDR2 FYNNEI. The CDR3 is CASSEGLAEDSGANVLTF. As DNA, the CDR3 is TGTGCCAGCAGTGAGGGACTAGCGGAAGACTCTGGGGCCAACGTCCTGACTTTC. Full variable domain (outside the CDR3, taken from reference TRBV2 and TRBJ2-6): EPEVTQTPSHQVTQMGQEVILRCVPISNHLYFYWYRQILGQKVEFLVSFYNNEISEKSEIFDDQFSVERPDGSNFTLKIRSTKLEDSAMYFCASSEGLAEDSGANVLTFGAGSRLTVL.

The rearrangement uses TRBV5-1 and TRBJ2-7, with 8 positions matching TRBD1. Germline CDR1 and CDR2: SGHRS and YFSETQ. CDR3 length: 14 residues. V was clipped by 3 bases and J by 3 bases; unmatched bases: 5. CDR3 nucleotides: TGCGCCAGCAGCTGGGACGGGACAGGCTACGAGCAGTACTTC. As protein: CASSWDGTGYEQYF.

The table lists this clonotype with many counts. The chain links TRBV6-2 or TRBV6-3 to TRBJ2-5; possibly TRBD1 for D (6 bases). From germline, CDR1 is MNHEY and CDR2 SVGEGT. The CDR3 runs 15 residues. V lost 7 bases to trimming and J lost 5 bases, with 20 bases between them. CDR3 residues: CASTTPAWGRETQYF. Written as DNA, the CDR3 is TGTGCCAGCACGACCCCCGCGTGGGGGCGGGAGACCCAGTACTTC.

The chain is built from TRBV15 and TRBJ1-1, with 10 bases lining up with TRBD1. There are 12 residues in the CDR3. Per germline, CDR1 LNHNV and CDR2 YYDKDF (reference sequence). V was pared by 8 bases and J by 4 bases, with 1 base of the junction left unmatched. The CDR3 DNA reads TGTGCCACCGGGACAGGGGCCACTGAAGCTTTCTTT. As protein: CATGTGATEAFF. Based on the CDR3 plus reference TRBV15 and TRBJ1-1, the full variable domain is DAMVIQNPRYQVTQFGKPVTLSCSQTLNHNVMYWYQQKSSQAPKLLFHYYDKDFNNEADTPDNFQSRRPNTSFCFLDIRSPGLGDTAMYLCATGTGATEAFFGQGTRLTVV.

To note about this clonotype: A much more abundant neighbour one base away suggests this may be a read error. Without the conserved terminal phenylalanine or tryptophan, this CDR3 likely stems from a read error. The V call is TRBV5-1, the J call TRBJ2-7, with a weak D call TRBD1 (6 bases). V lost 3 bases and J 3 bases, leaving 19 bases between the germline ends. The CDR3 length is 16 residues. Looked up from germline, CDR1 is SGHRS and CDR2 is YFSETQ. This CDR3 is CASSSRTRDTFYEQYS. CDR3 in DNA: TGCGCCAGCAGCTCCCGGACCCGGGACACCTTCTACGAGCAGTACTCC.

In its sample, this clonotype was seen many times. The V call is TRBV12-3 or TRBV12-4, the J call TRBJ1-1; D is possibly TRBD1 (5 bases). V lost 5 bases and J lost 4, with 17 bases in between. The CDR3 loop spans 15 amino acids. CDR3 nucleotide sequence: TGTGCCAGCAGTGTAACCCGGGACGGGGGCACTGAAGCTTTCTTT. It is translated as CASSVTRDGGTEAFF.

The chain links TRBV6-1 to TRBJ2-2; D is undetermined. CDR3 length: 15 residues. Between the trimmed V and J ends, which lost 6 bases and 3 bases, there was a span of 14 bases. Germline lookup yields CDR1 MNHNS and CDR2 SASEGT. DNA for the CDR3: TGTGCCAGCAGCCTCCCGGGCTGGGACACCGGGGAGCTGTTTTTT. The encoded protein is CASSLPGWDTGELFF.